These 5 T cell receptor beta chains originate from one sample sequenced in a study of metastatic and nonmetastatic thyroid tumors. There were no patients who had received any treatment before thyroid surgery. TCRdb re-analyzed the PCR reads through MiXCR. The table records 3,500 to 5,500 clones, about 23% of them present only once. Material: tumor tissue. Source of these receptors: a male donor with papillary thyroid cancer or a benign thyroid nodule (not recorded which). Some clones in this sample may be carry-over from other donors' samples.

This clone appeared a few times. V and J are TRBV29-1 and TRBJ1-1; D is unclear. Looked up from germline, CDR1 is SQVTM and CDR2 is ANQGSEA. There are 15 residues in the CDR3. Trimming stripped 3 bases from V and 0 bases from J, with 14 bases between. CDR3: CSVEVGGILNTEAFF. The CDR3 DNA reads as TGCAGCGTTGAGGTCGGCGGCATACTGAACACTGAAGCTTTCTTT.

The chain uses TRBV12-3 or TRBV12-4 and TRBJ2-7; tentatively, D is TRBD1 (5 bases). Trimming pared 5 bases from V and 3 bases from J, leaving 14 bases between. This CDR3 region has 14 residues. The CDR3 sequence: CASSPPPDSYEQYF. The CDR3 nucleotides are TGTGCCAGCAGTCCGCCCCCAGACAGCTACGAGCAGTACTTC.

The rearrangement links TRBV6-1 to TRBJ1-2; 7 bases line up with TRBD1. CDR3 size: 17 residues. Trimming removed 7 bases from V and 2 bases from J; junction bases left unmatched: 16. Germline assignment: CDR1 MNHNS and CDR2 SASEGT. CDR3 bases: TGTGCCAGCACCACCCCCAGAGGGGGCGATAGGAACTATGGCTACACCTTC. Amino acid sequence: CASTTPRGGDRNYGYTF.

Sample share makes this clone large. This chain uses TRBV5-6 with TRBJ2-7, with a possible D match to TRBD1 (6 bases). Germline values: CDR1 SGHDT, CDR2 YYEEEE. The V end lost 4 bases, the J end lost 0 bases, and 11 bases lay between the germline ends. The length of the CDR3 is 14 residues. The chain's CDR3 is CASSAQGSSYEQYF. DNA for the CDR3: TGTGCCAGCAGCGCGCAGGGGAGCTCCTACGAGCAGTACTTC.

This clone was counted at least ten times. The chain couples TRBV20-1 to TRBJ2-3; 11 nucleotides line up with TRBD2. Germline V gene data show CDR1 as DFQATT and CDR2 as SNEGSKA (reference sequence). CDR3 length equals 18 residues. Trimming at V came to 4 bases and at J to 5 bases, leaving 17 bases not matched to a gene. The DNA of the CDR3 is TGCAGTGCTAATAGACTAGCGGGAAGAATCCAAGGGGGAGATACGCAGTATTTT. This gives the protein CSANRLAGRIQGGDTQYF.